Listed below are T cell receptor beta chains from one sample, sequenced in a study of T-cell reconstitution after alpha-beta-depleted transplantation in children. TCRdb reanalysed the PCR reads using MiXCR and keeps one entry per CDR3 protein. The data hold some 440,000 distinct CDR3 sequences, with 15% to 20% observed a single time. The sample in question was PBMCs, mostly from graft donor cells, obtained 360 days after TCRalphabeta/CD19-depleted stem cell transplant. These receptor sequences come from a boy in the first two years of life who had a stem cell transplant for Wiskott-Aldrich syndrome, so the T cells may come from the graft donor. Each CDR3 is given with its conserved first and last residue. A D gene is named only where the DNA matches it firmly. Clone size, where shown, is once, few, many, or a class for clones that have expanded.

DNA: TGCGCCAGCAGACCTCCCACGGGCACCGGGGAGCTGTTTTTT
CDR3: CASRPPTGTGELFF
size: NA
V: TRBV5-1
D: NA
J: TRBJ2-2

DNA: TGTGCCACCCACCGGGGGGCAGGAGAAAACGAGCAGTACTTC
CDR3: CATHRGAGENEQYF
size: NA
V: TRBV10-3
D: NA
J: TRBJ2-7

DNA: TGTGCCAGTAGTATCGGCGGACGGGGAGAGACCCAGTACTTC
CDR3: CASSIGGRGETQYF
size: few
V: TRBV19
D: NA
J: TRBJ2-5

DNA: TGTGCCAGCAGCCAATTGGGGCGGTACAATGAGCAGTTCTTC
CDR3: CASSQLGRYNEQFF
size: few
V: TRBV16
D: NA
J: TRBJ2-1

DNA: TGTGCCAGCAGTTACGGGACTAGCGGTGGCCAAGAGACCCAGTACTTC
CDR3: CASSYGTSGGQETQYF
size: NA
V: TRBV6-5
D: TRBD2
J: TRBJ2-5

DNA: TGTGCCAGCAGCTTCGCTGGGAAGCGGTTTAACTATGGCTACACCTTC
CDR3: CASSFAGKRFNYGYTF
size: NA
V: TRBV12-3/TRBV12-4
D: NA
J: TRBJ1-2

DNA: TGTGCCAGCAGCTTAATCGGCAACAGGGACAATCAGCCCCAGCATTTT
CDR3: CASSLIGNRDNQPQHF
size: many
V: TRBV7-2
D: NA
J: TRBJ1-5

DNA: TGTGCCAGCAGCCCCCGACCGGGACTAGCGGGAGTTGGTTACAATGAGCAGTTCTTC
CDR3: CASSPRPGLAGVGYNEQFF
size: few
V: TRBV11-2
D: TRBD2
J: TRBJ2-1

DNA: TGTGCCATCAGCCTAGGATGGTCGGGGGATGAGCAGTTCTTC
CDR3: CAISLGWSGDEQFF
size: few
V: TRBV10-3
D: NA
J: TRBJ2-1

DNA: TGTGCCAGCAGCTTTAGGACAGTTGCCTACAATGAGCAGTTCTTC
CDR3: CASSFRTVAYNEQFF
size: NA
V: TRBV5-6
D: NA
J: TRBJ2-1

DNA: TGTGCCAGCAGTTACTCGGGCCTCACTGAAGCTTTCTTT
CDR3: CASSYSGLTEAFF
size: few
V: TRBV6-5
D: NA
J: TRBJ1-1

DNA: TGTGCCAGCAGATCCGCCGGGGATCAGCCCCAGCATTTT
CDR3: CASRSAGDQPQHF
size: NA
V: TRBV12-3/TRBV12-4
D: NA
J: TRBJ1-5

DNA: TGTGCCAGCAGCCAAGTAACCTACGAGCAGTACTTC
CDR3: CASSQVTYEQYF
size: many
V: TRBV3-1
D: NA
J: TRBJ2-7

DNA: TGTGCCAGCTCACCCCCCCTCCGGACTAGCAACTCCTACAATGAGCAGTTCTTC
CDR3: CASSPPLRTSNSYNEQFF
size: NA
V: TRBV18
D: TRBD2
J: TRBJ2-1

DNA: TGTGCCAGCAGTTTACAGGGACCGCCGTACCAAGAGACCCAGTACTTC
CDR3: CASSLQGPPYQETQYF
size: NA
V: TRBV28
D: NA
J: TRBJ2-5

DNA: TGTGCCAGCAGTATTAGCGGGAGGAGGCAAGAGACCCAGTACTTC
CDR3: CASSISGRRQETQYF
size: many
V: TRBV12-3/TRBV12-4
D: TRBD2
J: TRBJ2-5

DNA: TGCAGTGCTAACCCTACCCGACAGGGCGGTCAGTTCTTC
CDR3: CSANPTRQGGQFF
size: few
V: TRBV20-1
D: TRBD1
J: TRBJ2-1

DNA: TGTGCCAGCAGCCGCCGGGAGAAAAATGAGCAGTTCTTC
CDR3: CASSRREKNEQFF
size: once
V: TRBV12-3/TRBV12-4
D: NA
J: TRBJ2-1

DNA: TGTGCCAGCTCACCCTTAAGCGCAGACACAGATACGCAGTATTTT
CDR3: CASSPLSADTDTQYF
size: NA
V: TRBV18
D: NA
J: TRBJ2-3

DNA: TGTGCCAGCCAACAGGGGAACGAGCAGTACTTC
CDR3: CASQQGNEQYF
size: many
V: TRBV6-1
D: TRBD1
J: TRBJ2-7